Following are 16 T cell receptor beta chains from one sample sequenced in a study of regulatory T cells in long-lasting Graves disease. Time point in this sample: persistent/refractory GD, antithyroid drugs over 5 years with positive TRAb. Following extraction of RNA from PBMCs, that RNA was used to make the TCR library. Arm-PCR of CDR3 regions with iRepertoire HTBI primers generated TCR beta libraries. TCRdb analysed the multiplex PCR reads with MiXCR anew, one entry per CDR3 protein. The table records about 430,000 distinct CDR3 sequences, about 21% of them present only once. This material consisted of peripheral blood mononuclear cells (PBMCs), taken when the disease was refractory, from a patient treated with antithyroid drugs. These receptors were collected from a female donor with Graves disease.

In this sample, this clonotype turned up a few times. The chain combines TRBV20-1 with TRBJ2-2; TRBD1 matches at 8 bases. The germline V gene has CDR1 DFQATT and CDR2 SNEGSKA (reference sequence). The junction had 9 bases not matched to a gene; V was cut back by 3 bases and J by 9 bases. This CDR3 has 14 amino acids. The CDR3 DNA reads as TGCAGTGCTAGCCGAGGACAGGGTAATCGGGAGCTGTTTTTT. Translated, it gives CSASRGQGNRELFF.

V usage is TRBV6-9 and J usage is TRBJ1-3; weak D call: TRBD1 (6 bases). Trimming left V 3 bases short and J 5 bases short, with 11 bases between. The CDR3 consists of 14 residues. The germline gives CDR1 MNHGY, CDR2 SVAAGI. The CDR3 nucleotides read TGTGCCAGCAGTTACGGGACACCGAGAAACACCATATATTTT. Protein: CASSYGTPRNTIYF.

This clonotype was detected many times. The CDR3: CASSPDDGSEAFF. In DNA, the CDR3 is TGTGCCAGCAGCCCCGACGATGGGTCTGAAGCTTTCTTT. This chain joins TRBV3-1 and TRBJ1-1; no clear D. The CDR3 consists of 13 residues. Germline assignment: CDR1 LGHDT and CDR2 YNNKEL (reference sequence). V lost 4 bases to trimming and J lost 6 bases, with 12 bases between them.

The chain links TRBV19 to TRBJ2-7, with no clear D. The ends were cut back, 4 bases at V and 2 bases at J, with 9 bases in the middle. The V gene's germline CDR1 is LNHDA and CDR2 SQIVND (reference sequence). The CDR3 spans 13 residues. CDR3 bases: TGTGCCAGTAGTACCTCCAAAGCCTACGAGCAGTACTTC. Translation gives CASSTSKAYEQYF.

The chain combines TRBV12-3 or TRBV12-4 with TRBJ2-1; D call uncertain. Trimming shortened V by 7 bases and J by 7 bases, and 11 bases separated the two germline ends. This CDR3 is 12 amino acids long. CDR3 amino acids: CASTLTRNEQFF. The CDR3 DNA sequence: TGTGCCAGCACGCTCACCAGAAATGAGCAGTTCTTC.

This clonotype came up many times. The chain links TRBV11-3 to TRBJ2-2; D remains ambiguous. Germline values: CDR1 SGHNT, CDR2 YENEEA. The length of the CDR3 is 12 residues. V lost 6 bases and J 4 bases, leaving 6 bases between the germline ends. The DNA of the CDR3 is TGTGCCAGCAGAGGAGCCACCGGGGAGCTGTTTTTT. Protein sequence: CASRGATGELFF.

The genes are TRBV5-1 and TRBJ1-5; no definite D call. With 5 bases removed from V and 3 bases from J, the gap between germline ends came to 12 bases. Looked up from germline, CDR1 is SGHRS and CDR2 is YFSETQ. This CDR3 is built from 14 residues. The DNA for the CDR3 is TGCGCCAGCAGTATGGAAGGGCTCAATCAGCCCCAGCATTTT. This encodes CASSMEGLNQPQHF. Together with reference TRBV5-1 and TRBJ1-5, the CDR3 gives the full variable domain: KAGVTQTPRYLIKTRGQQVTLSCSPISGHRSVSWYQQTPGQGLQFLFEYFSETQRNKGNFPGRFSGRQFSNSRSEMNVSTLELGDSALYLCASSMEGLNQPQHFGDGTRLSIL.

The chain joins TRBV3-1 to TRBJ1-2; unclear D gene. With 0 bases removed from V and 8 bases from J, the gap between germline ends came to 4 bases. There are 11 residues in the CDR3. Germline assignment: CDR1 LGHDT and CDR2 YNNKEL (reference sequence). For the CDR3, the DNA is TGTGCCAGCAGCCAAGAGAGCGGCTACACCTTC. Amino acid sequence: CASSQESGYTF. Supplemented by reference TRBV3-1 and TRBJ1-2, the full variable domain reads DTAVSQTPKYLVTQMGNDKSIKCEQNLGHDTMYWYKQDSKKFLKIMFSYNNKELIINETVPNRFSPKSPDKAHLNLHINSLELGDSAVYFCASSQESGYTFGSGTRLTVV.

On this clonotype: A much larger clone sits a single nucleotide away, making a read error possible. The rearrangement joins TRBV27 to TRBJ1-5; TRBD1 aligns across 7 bases. The V gene end was trimmed by 2 bases and the J gene end by 4 bases; junction bases not matched to a gene: 5. The CDR3 consists of 15 residues. Germline CDR1 reads MNHEY; CDR2 reads SMNVEV (reference sequence). The DNA of the CDR3 is TGTGCCAGCAGTTTAACGGGACAGTTAAATCAGCCCCAGCATTTT. It encodes CASSLTGQLNQPQHF.

This clonotype showed up many times. This sequence joins TRBV3-1 and TRBJ1-2; D is possibly TRBD1 (6 bases). CDR3 length: 13 amino acids. Trimming removed 7 bases at V and 8 bases at J, with 17 bases between. The germline CDR1 and CDR2 sequences are LGHDT and YNNKEL (reference sequence). CDR3 loop: CASISRAGDGYTF. As DNA, the CDR3 is TGTGCCAGCATCTCCCGGGCAGGGGACGGCTACACCTTC.

Concerning this clonotype: Mismatch with germline at one junction end may stem from a read error. The J gene is TRBJ2-7, the V gene TRBV18, with TRBD2 identical over 15 bases. Per germline, CDR1 KGHSH and CDR2 LQKENI. The CDR3 runs 17 residues. The CDR3 is CPSSPGTSGRTSREQYF. The CDR3 nucleotides are TGTCCCAGCTCACCGGGGACTAGCGGGAGGACAAGTCGCGAGCAGTACTTC.

The chain links TRBV18 to TRBJ1-4, with 7 bases that match TRBD1. The length of the CDR3 is 16 residues. V trimming: 6 bases; J trimming: 0 bases; junction bases outside the gene matches: 7. In germline, CDR1 is KGHSH, CDR2 LQKENI. The CDR3 sequence: CASSQGQAATNEKLFF. CDR3 nucleotides: TGTGCCAGCTCCCAAGGACAGGCAGCAACTAATGAAAAACTGTTTTTT.

This clonotype was seen a few times. The chain couples TRBV10-2 to TRBJ2-2; D is possibly TRBD2 (6 bases). The germline gives CDR1 WSHSY, CDR2 SAAADI. The CDR3 runs to 15 residues. Trimming cost V 3 bases and J 3 bases, with 11 bases left between them. CDR3 sequence: CASSDGGEYTGELFF. Here the CDR3 DNA reads TGCGCCAGCAGTGACGGGGGAGAGTACACCGGGGAGCTGTTTTTT.

J is TRBJ1-1 and V is TRBV20-1, with TRBD1 matching over 7 bases. The germline CDR1 and CDR2 sequences are DFQATT and SNEGSKA (reference sequence). Germline trimming cut 3 bases from V and 1 base from J; bases unmatched to any gene: 5. This CDR3 comprises 14 residues. CDR3 in amino acids: CSARSGGANTEAFF. CDR3 nucleotide sequence: TGCAGTGCTAGGTCAGGGGGAGCGAACACTGAAGCTTTCTTT.

The gene calls are TRBV20-1 and TRBJ1-5; no reliable D call. Germline V gene lookup returns CDR1 DFQATT and CDR2 SNEGSKA (reference sequence). V was clipped by 5 bases and J by 9 bases, with 17 bases between them. The CDR3 consists of 13 residues. The CDR3: CSAGDGYQGPQHF. The CDR3 nucleotides are TGCAGTGCTGGTGACGGATATCAAGGGCCCCAGCATTTT.

The chain uses TRBV29-1 and TRBJ1-1; no definite D call. Trimming took off 3 bases at V and 1 base at J, with 12 bases between the two ends. CDR1 and CDR2 from the germline V gene are SQVTM and ANQGSEA. The CDR3 has 14 amino acids. CDR3 DNA: TGCAGCGTTGATCCCCAGATCGGGAACACTGAAGCTTTCTTT. Protein: CSVDPQIGNTEAFF.